This T cell receptor (beta chain) stems from a study of cytomegalovirus exposure and HLA in healthy donors. Study-wide findings and caveats: In an earlier analysis, most TCR beta V segments were productive about 87% or about 30% of the time. The likely origin of a cluster of highly shared sequence variants was a sequencing artifact.

Looked up from germline, CDR1 is SGDLS and CDR2 is YYNGEE. Trimming took off 0 bases at V and 0 bases at J, with 8 bases between the two ends. CDR3 length: 15 residues. A word on this clone: What it binds is unknown. Other DNA sequences within the sample encode an identical CDR3.

PCR used 60 Vbeta primers and 13 Jbeta primers. How the authors handled the data: Per a later analysis, the number of unique TCR beta chains was some 80 million, of which about 11 million were shared. TCRdb's copy holds only in-frame clones and misses some; the assay was immunoSEQ multiplex PCR. V and J calls and clone size follow that table, whereas D and trimming were derived from the DNA. The table records 150,000 to 200,000 clones, about 82% of them present only once. The gene calls are TRBV9 and TRBJ2-3; possibly TRBD2 for D (5 bases). This sequence was found in a female donor in good health and CMV-seronegative. Specimen: PBMCs. CDR3 protein: CASSVGGASTDTQYF. Here the CDR3 DNA reads TGTGCCAGCAGCGTAGGGGGAGCAAGCACAGATACGCAGTATTTT.